This T cell receptor (beta chain) was sequenced during a study of beta chain features in type 1 diabetes (dated by TCRdb to the late 2010s). Regarding the research as a whole: Patients and healthy donors did not differ in mean age, gender distribution, total cell number or subset yield. A total of about 100,000,000 sorted cells were examined across all samples, and RNA yield correlated strongly with the number of cells per subset. In the study, TCRB repertoires of sorted circulating CD4+ T cell subsets from recently diagnosed type 1 diabetes patients were compared with those of matched healthy donors. Regulatory and stem cell-like memory subsets were isolated from only 8 patients and about eight healthy donors, whereas naive and central memory subsets came from all 28 donors.

Broader findings and caveats from the paper: Only small numbers of individuals were included in the HLA sub-analyses, which left unresolved whether HLA type had any influence on TCRB rearrangement. At VDJ recombination sites, type 1 diabetes patients had fewer insertions and more deleted nucleotides, which implies abnormalities in thymic rearrangement. Because cDNA was sequenced instead of genomic DNA, highly expressing activated cells could be over-represented, though the groups showed no difference in activation or CD3 levels. PCR may preferentially amplify shorter templates, but because patient and control samples were amplified and corrected together, any resulting skew would affect both groups equally. In all four CD4+ subsets, TCRB CDR3 length was moderately but significantly shorter in type 1 diabetes patients. Naive, central memory and regulatory TCRB repertoires appeared more similar among patients than among healthy donors.

This clone was detected a few times. This receptor's antigen is unknown. No base qualities exist here, and no much larger clone lies one base off it. This sample also contains other DNA sequences that code for the same CDR3. A single peripheral blood draw of about 116 mL on average was collected from each donor into heparinised tubes. A BD FACSAria II was used to sort naive, central memory, regulatory and stem cell-like memory CD4+ T cells with a panel that included CD45RO, CCR7, CD25, CD127, CD95 and CD27. Purity was above 95% for every sorted population. PBMCs were isolated immediately by Lymphoprep density gradient centrifugation and stained directly without culture. So that batch effects would be minimized, each experiment stained and sorted samples in pairs, pairing one healthy donor with one patient. The cysteine opens and the phenylalanine closes a CDR3 of 13 amino acids. Of all the DNA, just the CDR3 is kept, 39 bases in frame from base 1. V and J lose 5 bases and 0 bases, and a span of 5 bases separates them. CDR1 SEHNR and CDR2 FQNEAQ are derived from the germline V gene (reference sequence).

The High Capacity cDNA Reverse Transcription Kit was used to reverse transcribe all of the isolated RNA, meaning that expressed TCRB transcripts were what got sequenced. Deep immunoSEQ sequencing was applied to naive, central memory and regulatory T cell samples, giving an average of around 4 million total reads per sample. After sorted cells were lysed in RLT buffer, RNA was extracted with DNase-treated RNeasy Micro or Mini kits, with the choice depending on cell number. To prevent cross-contamination, every cell subset was processed on its own, while patient and healthy donor samples were processed together. The immunoSEQ multiplex PCR was used to amplify TCRB sequences from cDNA, generating 87-bp fragments that spanned the CDR3 region. Amplicons were sequenced on the Illumina HiSeq platform. As for the original processing: PCR bias was computationally corrected using synthetic template baselines, reads within Hamming distance 2 were collapsed, and singletons that could not be merged were discarded. Reads were aligned against IMGT to assign V, D and J genes, CDR3 length and insertions or deletions at six rearrangement sites. Within each subset, clonotype counts were normalized to the number of sorted cells before true diversity and Gini coefficients were calculated with the tcR R package. The overlap coefficient, calculated on TCRB nucleotide sequences, was used to quantify repertoire sharing. As a proxy for the pre-selection repertoire, out-of-frame TCRB sequences from naive cells were analyzed. TCRdb mirrors the immuneACCESS table, restricted to in-frame sequences. Some clones are absent from its copies; in checked studies, under half trace to an unresolved V gene, and the reason for the others is unknown. The V and J calls and clone size come from that table; D and trimming were worked out from the DNA. The sample contains a few hundred thousand clones, 11% to 15% of them found a single time. The top ten clonotypes cover about 0.034% of the sample.

This clonotype was sampled from a man aged 30 to 39 in good health. Sequences were obtained from naive CD4+ T cells from blood. The cell subset or site label, read with the paper, signifies: true naive CD4+ T cells. The chain links TRBV7-9 with TRBJ1-5; the D gene assignment is ambiguous. The nucleotides are TGTGCCAGCAGCCTAGATAGCAATCAGCCCCAGCATTTT. This codes for CASSLDSNQPQHF. The entire variable domain, with the stretches around the CDR3 drawn from the reference TRBV7-9 and TRBJ1-5 proteins, is DTGVSQNPRHKITKRGQNVTFRCDPISEHNRLYWYRQTLGQGPEFLTYFQNEAQLEKSRLLSDRFSAERPKGSFSTLEIQRTEQGDSAMYLCASSLDSNQPQHFGDGTRLSIL.